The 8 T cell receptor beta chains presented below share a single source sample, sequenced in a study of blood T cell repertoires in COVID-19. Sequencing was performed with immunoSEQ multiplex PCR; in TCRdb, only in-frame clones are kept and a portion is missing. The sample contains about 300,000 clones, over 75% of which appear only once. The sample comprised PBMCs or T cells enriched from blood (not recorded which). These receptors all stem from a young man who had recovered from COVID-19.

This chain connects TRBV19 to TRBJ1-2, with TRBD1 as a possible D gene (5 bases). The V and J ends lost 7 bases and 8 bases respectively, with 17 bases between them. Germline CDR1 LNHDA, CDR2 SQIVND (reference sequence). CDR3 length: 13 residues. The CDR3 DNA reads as TGTGCCAGTAAAGTCACAGGAGCTCGGGGCTACACCTTC. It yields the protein CASKVTGARGYTF.

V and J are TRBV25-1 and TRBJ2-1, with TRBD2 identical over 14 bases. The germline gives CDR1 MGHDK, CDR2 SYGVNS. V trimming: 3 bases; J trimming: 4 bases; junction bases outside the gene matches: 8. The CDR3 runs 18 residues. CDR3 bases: TGTGCCAGCAGTGACCTCGGACTAGCGGGAGGCCTTTACAATGAGCAGTTCTTC. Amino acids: CASSDLGLAGGLYNEQFF. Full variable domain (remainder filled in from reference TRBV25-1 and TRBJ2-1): EADIYQTPRYLVIGTGKKITLECSQTMGHDKMYWYQQDPGMELHLIHYSYGVNSTEKGDLSSESTVSRIRTEHFPLTLESARPSHTSQYLCASSDLGLAGGLYNEQFFGPGTRLTVL.

The CDR3 DNA follows: TGTGCCAGCAGAGCCTCTTGGACTCGTAATTCACCCCTCCACTTT. Protein sequence: CASRASWTRNSPLHF. This rearrangement joins TRBV28 to TRBJ1-6; D not resolved. The germline V gene has CDR1 MDHEN and CDR2 SYDVKM. The CDR3 is made up of 15 amino acids. Trimming stripped 6 bases from V and 6 bases from J, with 15 bases between.

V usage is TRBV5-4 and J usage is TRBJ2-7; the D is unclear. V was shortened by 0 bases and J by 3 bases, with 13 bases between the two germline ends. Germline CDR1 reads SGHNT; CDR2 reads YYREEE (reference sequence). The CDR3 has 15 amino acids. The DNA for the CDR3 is TGTGCCAGCAGCTTGGGGCCAGCGATCTACTACGAGCAGTACTTC. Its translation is CASSLGPAIYYEQYF.

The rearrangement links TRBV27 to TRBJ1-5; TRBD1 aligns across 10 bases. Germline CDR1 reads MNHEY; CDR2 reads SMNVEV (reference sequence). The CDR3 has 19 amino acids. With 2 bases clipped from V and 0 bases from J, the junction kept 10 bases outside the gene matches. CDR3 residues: CASSLRGTGVMYSNQPQHF. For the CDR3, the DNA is TGTGCCAGCAGTTTAAGGGGGACAGGGGTAATGTATAGCAATCAGCCCCAGCATTTT.

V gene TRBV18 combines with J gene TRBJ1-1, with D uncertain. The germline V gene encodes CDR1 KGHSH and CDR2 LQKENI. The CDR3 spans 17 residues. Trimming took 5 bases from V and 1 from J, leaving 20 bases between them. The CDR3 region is CASSTSQVPSRNTEAFF. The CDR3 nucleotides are TGTGCCAGCTCAACCAGTCAGGTTCCCAGCCGGAACACTGAAGCTTTCTTT.

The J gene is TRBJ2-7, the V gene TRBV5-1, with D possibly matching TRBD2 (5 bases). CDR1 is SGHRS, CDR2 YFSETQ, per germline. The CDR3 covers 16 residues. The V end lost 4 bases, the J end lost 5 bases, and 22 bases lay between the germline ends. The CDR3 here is CASSPSPGSLVHEQYF. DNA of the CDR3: TGCGCCAGCAGCCCCTCCCCGGGATCCCTTGTACACGAGCAGTACTTC.

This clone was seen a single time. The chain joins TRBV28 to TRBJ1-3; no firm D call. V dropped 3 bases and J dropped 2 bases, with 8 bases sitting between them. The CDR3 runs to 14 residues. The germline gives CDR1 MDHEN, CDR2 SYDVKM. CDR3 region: CASSLEGPGNTIYF. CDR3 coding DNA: TGTGCCAGCAGTTTGGAGGGTCCTGGAAACACCATATATTTT.